Below are 6 T cell receptor beta chains sequenced from a single sample in a study of T cell repertoires in cytomegalovirus infection. TCRdb ran MiXCR on the reads and lists one entry per CDR3 protein. The sample has roughly 220,000 distinct CDR3 sequences; 35% to 45% are singletons. Their antigens remain unidentified. The sequences come from CD8+ T cells from cultured PBMCs, collected from culture after CMV antigen stimulation. These receptors were taken from a human donor in good health (CMV status not recorded). Some clones in this sample may be carry-over from other donors' samples.

This sequence joins TRBV2 and TRBJ2-7; D not certain. From germline, CDR1 is SNHLY and CDR2 FYNNEI. V was clipped by 6 bases and J by 1 base, with 19 bases between them. The CDR3 consists of 16 residues. This CDR3 reads CASSTLTGFRSYEQYF. In DNA, the CDR3 is TGTGCCAGCAGCACTCTAACCGGGTTCCGTTCCTACGAGCAGTACTTC.

This clonotype appeared a few times. As DNA, the CDR3 is TGTGCCAGCAGCGACAGGTCGAACACCGGGGAGCTGTTTTTT. This encodes CASSDRSNTGELFF. The rearrangement links TRBV28 to TRBJ2-2; the D gene is possibly TRBD1 (6 bases). Germline loops: CDR1 MDHEN, CDR2 SYDVKM. The V and J ends lost 6 bases and 0 bases respectively, with 8 bases between them. This CDR3 is built from 14 residues.

This sequence joins TRBV6-1 and TRBJ2-7; D not certain. Trimming removed 3 bases at V and 7 bases at J, with 7 bases between. Germline V lookup: CDR1 MNHNS, CDR2 SASEGT. The CDR3 is made up of 11 amino acids. The CDR3 DNA sequence: TGTGCCAGCAGTGATTGGAGAGAGCAGTACTTC. Translated: CASSDWREQYF.

The V call is TRBV19, the J call TRBJ1-5; weak D call: TRBD1 (5 bases). CDR1 LNHDA and CDR2 SQIVND come from the germline V gene (reference sequence). Trimming stripped 6 bases from V and 1 base from J, with 13 bases between. CDR3 length: 15 amino acids. CDR3: CASREQVVSNQPQHF. CDR3 sequence (DNA): TGTGCCAGTAGGGAACAGGTTGTCAGCAATCAGCCCCAGCATTTT.

The chain carries TRBV12-3 or TRBV12-4 and TRBJ2-5; 11 nucleotides line up with TRBD1. This CDR3 comprises 14 residues. V shed 9 bases and J 6 bases; nucleotides not matched to a gene: 9. This CDR3 is CASRIGTGGKTQYF. CDR3 sequence (DNA): TGTGCCAGTCGTATCGGGACAGGGGGAAAGACCCAGTACTTC.

The rearrangement joins TRBV20-1 to TRBJ1-1; D not certain. The germline CDR1 and CDR2 sequences are DFQATT and SNEGSKA (reference sequence). The CDR3 is 11 amino acids. Trimming took off 6 bases at V and 7 bases at J, with 12 bases between the two ends. The CDR3 here is CSARRQSEAFF. The CDR3 nucleotides are TGCAGTGCCCGACGTCAGAGTGAAGCTTTCTTT.